One and the same sample provided the 8 T cell receptor beta chains below, sequenced in a study of blood T cell repertoires in COVID-19 (dated by TCRdb to 2018 to 2021). The library was generated by the immunoSEQ multiplex PCR assay. TCRdb carries this immuneACCESS record with in-frame sequences only. Its versions omit some clonotypes, under half of them owing to an unresolved V gene in the studies checked, with the rest unexplained. Present in this sample are under 130,000 clones, approximately 88% of which were seen just once. Around 13% of the sample lies in the top ten. The sequencing sample was made of peripheral blood. These receptors were collected from a human donor in a cohort sampled during active COVID-19.

The chain has TRBV15 and TRBJ2-7, with 10 bases fitting TRBD1. The length of the CDR3 is 18 residues. With 1 base clipped from V and 3 bases from J, the junction kept 12 bases outside the gene matches. CDR1 and CDR2 from the germline V gene are LNHNV and YYDKDF (reference sequence). The CDR3 region is CATSRAGTGVIGGYEQYF. CDR3 sequence (DNA): TGTGCCACCAGCAGAGCAGGGACAGGGGTTATTGGTGGCTACGAGCAGTACTTC.

This chain uses TRBV7-2 with TRBJ2-5, with D perhaps matching TRBD2 (6 bases). CDR3 length: 14 residues. Trimming took 5 bases from V and 1 from J, leaving 11 bases between them. From germline, CDR1 is SGHTA and CDR2 FQGNSA. In nucleotides, the CDR3 is TGTGCCAGCAGCGTCCCGGGACTCCAAGAGACCCAGTACTTC. Encoded protein: CASSVPGLQETQYF.

The chain combines TRBV27 with TRBJ2-3; tentatively, D is TRBD1 (6 bases). The germline CDR1 and CDR2 sequences are MNHEY and SMNVEV (reference sequence). The CDR3 contains 16 residues. Trimming took off 5 bases at V and 0 bases at J, with 15 bases between the two ends. The CDR3 bases are TGTGCCAGCAGTCCCGGACAGACACGTAGCACAGATACGCAGTATTTT. It yields the protein CASSPGQTRSTDTQYF.

This clone was picked up one time. The V and J genes are TRBV7-9 and TRBJ1-1; D remains ambiguous. CDR3 length: 14 amino acids. Germline-derived CDR1 and CDR2 are SEHNR and FQNEAQ (reference sequence). V was clipped by 1 base and J by 6 bases, with 12 bases between them. CDR3 nucleotide sequence: TGTGCCAGCAGCTTAGTTTTTGGTCGGTCTGAAGCTTTCTTT. It specifies CASSLVFGRSEAFF.

The chain employs TRBV21-1 and TRBJ1-1. TRBV21-1 is given as a pseudogene. The CDR3 consists of 13 residues. The CDR3 sequence: CAEGTKMNTEAFF. CDR3 nucleotide sequence: TGTGCTGAGGGAACAAAGATGAACACTGAAGCTTTCTTT.

The rearrangement links TRBV6-1 to TRBJ2-1; D may be TRBD1 (6 bases). V lost 1 base and J 6 bases, leaving 16 bases between the germline ends. The germline gives CDR1 MNHNS, CDR2 SASEGT. CDR3 length: 16 residues. The CDR3 DNA is TGTGCCAGCAGTGAAGACGTCAGGGGCAACACCAATGAGCAGTTCTTC. Translating it yields CASSEDVRGNTNEQFF.

The chain recombines TRBV9 with TRBJ1-6; possibly TRBD1 for D (6 bases). The CDR3 spans 15 residues. Germline assignment: CDR1 SGDLS and CDR2 YYNGEE. The ends were cut back, 1 base at V and 7 bases at J, with 12 bases in the middle. The CDR3 region is CASSVSQGGNSPLHF. In nucleotides, the CDR3 is TGTGCCAGCAGCGTATCACAGGGTGGCAATTCACCCCTCCACTTT. The full variable domain, in which reference TRBV9 and TRBJ1-6 provide the parts outside the CDR3, is DSGVTQTPKHLITATGQRVTLRCSPRSGDLSVYWYQQSLDQGLQFLIQYYNGEERAKGNILERFSAQQFPDLHSELNLSSLELGDSALYFCASSVSQGGNSPLHFGNGTRLTVT.

The chain is built from TRBV5-6 and TRBJ1-2; TRBD1 matches 10 bases. V shed 4 bases and J 4 bases; nucleotides not matched to a gene: 13. The CDR3 contains 17 residues. The germline CDR1 and CDR2 sequences are SGHDT and YYEEEE. The CDR3 is CASSPRDRGRRSYGYTF. The CDR3 DNA follows: TGTGCCAGCAGCCCCCGGGACAGGGGTCGAAGAAGCTATGGCTACACCTTC.